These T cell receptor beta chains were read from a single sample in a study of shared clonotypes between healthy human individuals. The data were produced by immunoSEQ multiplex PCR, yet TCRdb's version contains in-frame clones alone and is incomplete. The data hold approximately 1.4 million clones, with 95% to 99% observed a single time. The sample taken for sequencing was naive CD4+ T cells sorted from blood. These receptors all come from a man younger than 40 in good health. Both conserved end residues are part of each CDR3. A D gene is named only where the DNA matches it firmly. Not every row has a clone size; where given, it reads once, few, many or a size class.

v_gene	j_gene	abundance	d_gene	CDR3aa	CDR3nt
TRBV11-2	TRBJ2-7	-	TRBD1	CASSPRTGAGYEQYF	TGTGCCAGCAGCCCCCGGACAGGGGCGGGCTACGAGCAGTACTTC
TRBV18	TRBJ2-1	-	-	CASSPTGRTPGLYNEQFF	TGTGCCAGCTCACCCACCGGCCGCACCCCGGGGCTATACAATGAGCAGTTCTTC
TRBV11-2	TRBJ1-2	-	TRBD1	CASSLSRDSYGYTF	TGTGCCAGCAGCTTAAGTCGGGACAGCTATGGCTACACCTTC
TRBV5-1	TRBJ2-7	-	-	CASSLEVSTSYEQYF	TGCGCCAGCAGCTTGGAGGTTTCGACTTCCTACGAGCAGTACTTC
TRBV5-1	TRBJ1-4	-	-	CASSLEQGEGREKLFF	TGCGCCAGCAGCTTGGAACAGGGCGAAGGAAGGGAAAAACTGTTTTTT
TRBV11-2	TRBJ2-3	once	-	CASSLGLAPDTQYF	TGTGCCAGCAGCTTAGGGCTAGCCCCAGATACGCAGTATTTT
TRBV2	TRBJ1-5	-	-	CASSQAGYGNQPQHF	TGTGCCAGCAGCCAGGCGGGATACGGCAATCAGCCCCAGCATTTT
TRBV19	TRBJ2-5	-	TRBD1	CASSIDQPGGIQETQYF	TGTGCCAGTAGTATAGATCAGCCAGGGGGCATTCAAGAGACCCAGTACTTC
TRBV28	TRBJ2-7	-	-	CASSLEISYEQYF	TGTGCCAGCAGTTTAGAGATTTCCTACGAGCAGTACTTC
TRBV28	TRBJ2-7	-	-	CASSWGTEYEQYF	TGTGCCAGCAGTTGGGGTACAGAGTACGAGCAGTACTTC
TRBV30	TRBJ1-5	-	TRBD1	CAWRVGTARDQPQHF	TGTGCCTGGAGGGTTGGGACAGCCCGAGATCAGCCCCAGCATTTT
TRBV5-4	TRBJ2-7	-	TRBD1	CASSLVGTGPYEQYF	TGTGCCAGCAGCTTGGTTGGGACAGGCCCCTACGAGCAGTACTTC
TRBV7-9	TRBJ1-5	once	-	CASSPMGRNQPQHF	TGTGCCAGCAGCCCGATGGGACGCAATCAGCCCCAGCATTTT
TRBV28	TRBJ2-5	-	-	CASSLARGRETQYF	TGTGCCAGCAGTTTAGCCAGGGGCCGAGAGACCCAGTACTTC
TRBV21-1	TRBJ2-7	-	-	CASSKNFTGTIYEQYF	TGTGCCAGCAGCAAAAATTTTACCGGGACAATTTACGAGCAGTACTTC
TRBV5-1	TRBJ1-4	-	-	CASSLATGIDEKLFF	TGCGCCAGCAGCTTGGCCACAGGGATTGATGAAAAACTGTTTTTT
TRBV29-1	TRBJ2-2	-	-	CSGTVANTGELFF	TGCAGCGGGACCGTCGCGAACACCGGGGAGCTGTTTTTT
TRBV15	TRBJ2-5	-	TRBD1	CATRSQGVETQYF	TGTGCCACCAGGAGTCAGGGGGTAGAGACCCAGTACTTC
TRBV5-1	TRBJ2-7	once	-	CASSSKGGLTYEQYF	TGCGCCAGCAGCAGCAAAGGGGGGTTAACCTACGAGCAGTACTTC
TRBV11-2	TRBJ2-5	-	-	CASSLNSQETQYF	TGTGCCAGCAGCTTAAACAGCCAAGAGACCCAGTACTTC
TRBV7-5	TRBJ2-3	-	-	CARSDPSVPGF	TGTGCCAGAAGCGACCCTAGCGTTCCTGGCTTT
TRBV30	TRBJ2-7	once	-	CAWGGSRGSEQYF	TGTGCCTGGGGGGGAAGTAGGGGTTCCGAGCAGTACTTC
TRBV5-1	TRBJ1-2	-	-	CASSLGMVPNYGYTF	TGCGCCAGCAGCTTGGGTATGGTTCCAAACTATGGCTACACCTTC
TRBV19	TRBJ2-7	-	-	CASSIKGIGLYEQYF	TGTGCCAGTAGTATAAAAGGGATTGGACTCTACGAGCAGTACTTC
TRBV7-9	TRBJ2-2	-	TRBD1	CASSVGTAYTGELFF	TGTGCCAGCAGCGTCGGGACAGCCTACACCGGGGAGCTGTTTTTT
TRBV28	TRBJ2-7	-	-	CASSQTPREHEQYF	TGTGCCAGCAGTCAAACCCCCAGGGAACACGAGCAGTACTTC
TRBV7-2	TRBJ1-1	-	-	CASSLEEGSTEAFF	TGTGCCAGCAGCTTAGAAGAGGGTAGCACTGAAGCTTTCTTT
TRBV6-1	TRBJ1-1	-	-	CASSELVEAFF	TGTGCCAGCAGTGAACTGGTTGAAGCTTTCTTT
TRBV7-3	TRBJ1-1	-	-	CASSLDSLSTEAFF	TGTGCCAGCAGCTTGGACAGCCTCTCCACTGAAGCTTTCTTT
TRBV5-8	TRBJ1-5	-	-	CASSLHNQPQHF	TGTGCCAGCAGTTTACATAATCAGCCCCAGCATTTT
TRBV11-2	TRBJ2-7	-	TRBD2	CASSLGLAGGGEQYF	TGTGCCAGCAGCTTAGGGCTAGCGGGAGGTGGCGAGCAGTACTTC
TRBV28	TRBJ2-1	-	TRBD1	CASRAPGQAYNEQFF	TGTGCCAGCCGTGCCCCGGGACAGGCCTACAATGAGCAGTTCTTC
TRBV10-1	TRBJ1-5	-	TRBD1	CASSEAGQRTFYNQPQHF	TGCGCCAGCAGTGAGGCGGGACAGCGAACTTTCTATAATCAGCCCCAGCATTTT
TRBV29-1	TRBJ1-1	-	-	CSVVKSLTEAFF	TGCAGCGTCGTAAAGAGTCTGACTGAAGCTTTCTTT
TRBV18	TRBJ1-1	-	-	CASSPGTPMNTEAFF	TGTGCCAGCTCACCGGGGACACCCATGAACACTGAAGCTTTCTTT
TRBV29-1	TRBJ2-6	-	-	CSVIGANVLTF	TGCAGCGTAATTGGGGCCAACGTCCTGACTTTC
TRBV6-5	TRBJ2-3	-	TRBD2	CASSATGGSDTQYF	TGTGCCAGCAGCGCGACGGGGGGGTCGGATACGCAGTATTTT
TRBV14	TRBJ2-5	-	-	CASSQPHWYQETQYF	TGTGCCAGCAGCCAACCCCACTGGTACCAAGAGACCCAGTACTTC
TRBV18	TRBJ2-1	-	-	CASSLPGGGSHYNEQFF	TGTGCCAGCTCGCTCCCTGGAGGGGGGTCCCACTACAATGAGCAGTTCTTC
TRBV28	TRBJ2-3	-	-	CASSPLDTQYF	TGTGCCAGCAGCCCCCTGGATACGCAGTATTTT
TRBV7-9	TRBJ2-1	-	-	CASSLPLGGLSDNEQFF	TGTGCCAGCAGCTTACCGCTCGGCGGGCTCTCGGACAATGAGCAGTTCTTC
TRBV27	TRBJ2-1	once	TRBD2	CASSFLIAGGSYNEQFF	TGTGCCAGCAGTTTTCTCATAGCGGGAGGATCCTACAATGAGCAGTTCTTC
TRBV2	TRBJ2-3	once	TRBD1	CASSGDRGTDTQYF	TGTGCCAGCAGTGGGGACAGGGGCACAGATACGCAGTATTTT
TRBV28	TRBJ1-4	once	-	CASSSALTYLGEKLFF	TGTGCCAGCAGTTCAGCCCTCACTTACTTGGGGGAAAAACTGTTTTTT
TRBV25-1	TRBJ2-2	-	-	CASSGGLGNTGELFF	TGTGCCAGCAGTGGGGGACTGGGGAACACCGGGGAGCTGTTTTTT
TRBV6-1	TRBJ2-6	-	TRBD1	CASSERQGAMGANVLTF	TGTGCCAGCAGTGAAAGACAGGGGGCAATGGGGGCCAACGTCCTGACTTTC
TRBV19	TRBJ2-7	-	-	CASRAHASYEQYF	TGTGCCAGTCGGGCACATGCCTCCTACGAGCAGTACTTC
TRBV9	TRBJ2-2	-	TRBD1	CASSVVGQGRVGELFF	TGTGCCAGCAGCGTAGTGGGACAGGGAAGGGTCGGGGAGCTGTTTTTT
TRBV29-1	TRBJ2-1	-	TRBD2	CSVGSASGLYNEQFF	TGCAGCGTTGGGTCGGCTAGCGGATTATACAATGAGCAGTTCTTC
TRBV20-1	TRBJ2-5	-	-	CSVSQETQYF	TGCAGTGTGAGCCAAGAGACCCAGTACTTC
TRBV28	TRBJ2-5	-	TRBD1	CASSRWDRGSEETQYF	TGTGCCAGCAGTCGCTGGGACAGGGGGAGTGAAGAGACCCAGTACTTC
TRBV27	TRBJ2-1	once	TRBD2	CASSSLAGDTTMRLFF	TGTGCCAGCAGCTCGCTAGCGGGCGACACTACAATGAGACTGTTCTTC
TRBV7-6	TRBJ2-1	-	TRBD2	CASRPFPGLAAYNEQFF	TGTGCCAGCAGGCCATTCCCGGGACTAGCGGCCTACAATGAGCAGTTCTTC
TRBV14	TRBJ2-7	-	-	CASSQAAHGTGEQYF	TGTGCCAGCAGCCAAGCGGCCCACGGGACGGGCGAGCAGTACTTC